Listed below are T cell receptor beta chains from one sample, sequenced in a study of T cell responses to AZD1222 COVID-19 vaccine. Here immunoSEQ multiplex PCR was the method, and the copy in TCRdb shows in-frame clones only, minus some. Of more than 150,000 clones in the sample, approximately 90% were seen once. The input for sequencing was peripheral blood, taken on day 0 of AZD1222 vaccination. These receptors all come from an adult in good health. The CDR3 runs from the conserved cysteine through the conserved F or W.

J gene,V gene,CDR3 protein
TRBJ2-1,TRBV11-2,CASSSRTVSYNEQFF
TRBJ1-1,TRBV7-2,CASSLTGGKYTEAFF
TRBJ1-5,TRBV28,CASSVTGIAIRAQHF
TRBJ1-1,TRBV19,CASSTSMNTEAFF
TRBJ2-5,TRBV18,CASSSAPAETQYF
TRBJ1-5,TRBV6-2/TRBV6-3,CASSYSAENHQPQHF
TRBJ1-2,TRBV2,CASSQGQNYGYTF
TRBJ2-1,TRBV28,CASSFGRSNEQFF
TRBJ2-3,TRBV6-1,CASSEPTGTGYTDTQYF
TRBJ2-5,TRBV18,CASSPPLAGEIIETQYF
TRBJ1-4,TRBV4-1,CASSQVSGGPEKLFF
TRBJ1-5,TRBV6-1,CASSEGQEMNYLGNQPQHF
TRBJ2-5,TRBV3-1/TRBV3-2,CASSQPGQELPQETQYF
TRBJ2-4,TRBV6-5,CASRLSRLGKNIQYF
TRBJ1-2,TRBV4-3,CASSQPGNYGYTF
TRBJ2-3,TRBV4-1,CASSPTPLGVTDTQYF
TRBJ2-1,TRBV24-1,CATSDPSSGSEWQFF
TRBJ2-5,TRBV7-3,CASSPHYCVQETQYF
TRBJ2-6,TRBV9,CASSEGFSGANVLTF
TRBJ2-7,TRBV29-1,CSAQFSGSPPYEQYF
TRBJ2-7,TRBV11-2,CASSPIRRDKSSYEQYF
TRBJ2-3,TRBV4-2,CASRRGLAGLDTQYF
TRBJ1-1,TRBV7-2,CASSLLGGVNTEAFF
TRBJ1-5,TRBV28,CASSLLGTGKAILNQPQHF
TRBJ1-1,TRBV6-5,CASRQGQNTEAFF
TRBJ2-7,TRBV24-1,CATSDPGHDYEQYF
TRBJ2-5,TRBV4-3,CASSQDFYGTQYF
TRBJ2-7,TRBV7-8,CASSLARSYEQYF
TRBJ2-3,TRBV6-1,CASSERQPTQYF
TRBJ1-3,TRBV10-3,CAISEVGNTIYF
TRBJ1-1,TRBV12-3/TRBV12-4,CASSYAANTEAFF
TRBJ2-1,TRBV24-1,CATSDRVAKLVFF
TRBJ2-1,TRBV28,CASSPLNEQFF
TRBJ2-5,TRBV7-2,CASSLEVSYTGSETQYF
TRBJ1-1,TRBV5-1,CASSVVGGPEAFF
TRBJ2-2,TRBV7-2,CASSPKRRQGAGELFF
TRBJ2-6,TRBV4-3,CASSQDGYSGANVLTF
TRBJ2-7,TRBV9,CASSVGLGGGYEQYF
TRBJ2-2,TRBV5-1,CASSFLYPSNTGELFF
TRBJ1-2,TRBV12-3/TRBV12-4,CASSFEGYGYTF
TRBJ1-5,TRBV7-8,CASSLSVTQQNQPQHF
TRBJ1-5,TRBV7-8,CASSSGTVSNQPQHF
TRBJ1-6,TRBV7-9,CASSASLENSPLHF
TRBJ1-2,TRBV27,CASSLQWDAKNYGYTF
TRBJ1-4,TRBV30,CAWRRGTNEKLFF
TRBJ1-2,TRBV28,CASSFGLNSRAYGYTF
TRBJ1-1,TRBV18,CASSSDQGSTEAFF
TRBJ2-7,TRBV3-1/TRBV3-2,CASSHFSRGGSFSYEQYF
TRBJ2-1,TRBV7-2,CASSFEEYNEQFF
TRBJ2-1,TRBV5-6,CASSLARTSGYSSYNEQFF
TRBJ2-1,TRBV7-9,CASREADGTSYNEQFF